This paragraph reports one T cell receptor (beta chain). The germline CDR1 and CDR2 sequences are LGHDT and YNNKEL (reference sequence). The CDR3 consists of 18 residues. Trimming took 1 base from V and 4 from J; bases not matched to a gene: 13. This sample was included in a study of blood T cell repertoires in COVID-19. In the study overall: Donors in the United States, Italy and Spain gave samples during acute or convalescent COVID-19. The cDNA or gDNA used as material had been derived from T cells, B-cell-depleted T cells, or PBMCs.

In the source study's methods: From reference gene primer amplification, estimates of nucleated cell counts were derived. The repertoire was sequenced with immunoSEQ multiplex PCR; TCRdb's copy has only in-frame clones and lacks some. V and J calls and clone size are as listed in that table; D and trimming were resolved from the DNA. The table shows over 25,000 clones, with around nine tenths occurring only once. The material sequenced was peripheral blood. The sequence was obtained from a human donor with active COVID-19. The donor label of this sample is uncertain. The chain is built from TRBV3-1 (or the pseudogene TRBV3-2) and TRBJ2-5; 9 nucleotides align to TRBD2. DNA of the CDR3: TGTGCCAGCAGCCAAGTCCTCAATGGCGGGGGGGCCCTAGAGACCCAGTACTTC. Amino acids: CASSQVLNGGGALETQYF.